The source of this T cell receptor (beta chain) is a study of cytomegalovirus exposure and HLA in healthy donors. The study, taken as a whole, reports: Beyond CMV serostatus, there was no information to go on about immune exposure. The later analysis indicated that the majority of CMV-associated TCR beta chains appeared HLA-restricted.

In regard to this clone: Its antigen is as yet unknown.

Amplification used 60 Vbeta primers and 13 Jbeta primers. Data came from immunoSEQ multiplex PCR; TCRdb stores just in-frame clones and leaves some out. The sample includes under 200,000 clones, roughly four fifths of them seen just once. Trimming at V came to 0 bases and at J to 3 bases, leaving 8 bases not matched to a gene. Germline assignment: CDR1 LNHDA and CDR2 SQIVND (reference sequence). The CDR3 covers 16 residues. The sequence came from a woman in her twenties or thirties in good health and CMV-seropositive. Input material: PBMCs. V is TRBV19 and J is TRBJ2-7; TRBD1 aligns across 7 bases. The DNA for the CDR3 is TGTGCCAGTAGTATAGATCTTAAGACAGGGTTCTACGAGCAGTACTTC. Its protein product is CASSIDLKTGFYEQYF.